This T cell receptor (beta chain) was captured by sequencing in a study of blood T cells in healthy people across ages. Study as a whole: About one barcoded beta molecule per two T cells was the capture yield of template switching.

The germline gives CDR1 KGHDR, CDR2 SFDVKD. This CDR3 has 15 residues. The V segment lost 3 bases and the J segment 5 bases; nucleotides outside the gene matches: 3. A second PCR, run for about 7 to 11 cycles, used a sample-barcoded 5' primer plus a J-beta primer mix. TCRdb recomputed calls from the 5' RACE reads with MiXCR, one row per CDR3 protein. Here the sample spans 1.5 million to 2 million distinct CDR3 sequences, roughly 32% being singletons. Sequencing was done on a sample of blood. V usage is TRBV24-1 and J usage is TRBJ2-3, with 11 bases that match TRBD1. The TCR originated in a young woman in good health. The CDR3 spells CATSDRDRGVDTQYF. Written as DNA, the CDR3 is TGTGCCACCAGTGATCGGGACAGGGGGGTAGATACGCAGTATTTT.